The text below deals with one T cell receptor beta chain. Its antigen remains unknown. This specimen comes from a study of cytomegalovirus exposure and HLA in healthy donors. Study results and caveats: A few of the chains that were CMV-associated were confirmed in vitro to be specific for CMV antigens.

Some clones are missing from TCRdb's copy, which holds only in-frame ones; the method was immunoSEQ multiplex PCR. The table includes 150,000 to 200,000 clones, 75% to 90% detected once. This CDR3 has 14 amino acids. The V gene lost 3 bases and the J gene lost 1 base, with 10 bases spanning the gap. Germline loops: CDR1 MNHNS, CDR2 SASEGT. V is TRBV6-1 and J is TRBJ2-7, with D perhaps TRBD2 (5 bases). This TCR was sampled from a man between 18 and 35 years old in good health and CMV-seropositive. Sequences were obtained from PBMCs. The CDR3 sequence: CASSDLARSYEQYF. CDR3 DNA: TGTGCCAGCAGTGACCTAGCCCGGTCCTACGAGCAGTACTTC.